The 4 T cell receptor beta chains given below trace back to one sample, sequenced in a study of blood T cell repertoires in COVID-19. Method: immunoSEQ multiplex PCR; TCRdb's copy keeps in-frame clones and lacks some. The data show about 200,000 clones, with around 80% seen just once and 7.8% held by the top ten. Sequenced material: peripheral blood. These receptor sequences come from a woman of 80 years or more with COVID-19, enrolled during active disease.

The genes are TRBV23-1 and TRBJ1-2, with D hard to call. TRBV23-1 is known as an ORF, though its function is uncertain. Trimming took 4 bases from V and 10 from J, leaving 19 bases between them. The CDR3 runs 14 residues. The CDR3 DNA reads as TGCGCCAGCAGTCGGCCGAGGTGCAGAGACGACTACACCTTC. Protein sequence: CASSRPRCRDDYTF.

J is TRBJ2-5 and V is TRBV28; D might be TRBD2 (5 bases). V shed 8 bases and J shed 5 bases, with 6 bases lying between them. The CDR3 is 10 amino acids. Germline V gene sequence: CDR1 MDHEN, CDR2 SYDVKM. The CDR3 loop reads CASRGETQYF. In nucleotides, the CDR3 is TGTGCCAGCCGCGGGGAGACCCAGTACTTC.

This clone occurred once. The chain employs TRBV21-1 and TRBJ1-1; the tabulated D call, TRBD1, remains unverified against the DNA. TRBV21-1 is termed a pseudogene. CDR3 length: 17 amino acids. This CDR3 is CASSHCPGQGRFPEAFF. CDR3 DNA: TGTGCCAGCAGCCACTGTCCTGGACAGGGGAGATTCCCTGAAGCTTTCTTT.

This clone was seen once. V and J are TRBV5-4 and TRBJ2-4, with 8 nucleotides matching TRBD2. Trimming at V came to 2 bases and at J to 0 bases, leaving 4 bases not matched to a gene. The CDR3 has 16 amino acids. In germline, CDR1 is SGHNT, CDR2 YYREEE (reference sequence). The chain's CDR3 is CASSLIAGIAKNIQYF. The CDR3 nucleotides are TGTGCCAGCAGCTTAATAGCGGGGATAGCCAAAAACATTCAGTACTTC.